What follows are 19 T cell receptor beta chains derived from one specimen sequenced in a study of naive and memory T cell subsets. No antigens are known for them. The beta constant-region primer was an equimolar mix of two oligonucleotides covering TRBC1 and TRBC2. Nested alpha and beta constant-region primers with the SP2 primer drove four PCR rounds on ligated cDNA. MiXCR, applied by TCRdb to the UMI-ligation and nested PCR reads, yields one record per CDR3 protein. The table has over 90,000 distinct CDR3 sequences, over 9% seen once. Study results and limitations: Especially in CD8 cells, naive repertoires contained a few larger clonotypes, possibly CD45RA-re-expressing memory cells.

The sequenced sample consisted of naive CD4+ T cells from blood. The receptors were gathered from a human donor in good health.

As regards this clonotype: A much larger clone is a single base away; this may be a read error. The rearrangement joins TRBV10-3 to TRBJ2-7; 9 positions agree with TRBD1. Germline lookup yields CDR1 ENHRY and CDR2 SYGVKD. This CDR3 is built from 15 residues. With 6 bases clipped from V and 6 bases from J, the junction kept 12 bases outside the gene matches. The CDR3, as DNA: TGTGCCATCAGCGGCAGGGACAGGGTTCAAGGCGAGCAGTACTTC. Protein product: CAISGRDRVQGEQYF.

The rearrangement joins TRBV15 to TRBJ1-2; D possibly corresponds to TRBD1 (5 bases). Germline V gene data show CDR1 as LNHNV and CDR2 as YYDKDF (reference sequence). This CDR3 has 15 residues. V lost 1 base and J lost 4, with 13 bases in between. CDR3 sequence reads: CATSRANRGTYGYTF. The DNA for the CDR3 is TGTGCCACCAGCAGAGCTAATCGGGGGACCTATGGCTACACCTTC.

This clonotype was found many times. CDR3 coding DNA: TGTGCCAGCAGGTTAAGACAGGGTGATCAGCCCCAGCATTTT. This gives the protein CASRLRQGDQPQHF. The V gene is TRBV7-2, the J gene TRBJ1-5; 7 nucleotides agree with TRBD1. Per germline, CDR1 SGHTA and CDR2 FQGNSA. Germline trimming cut 6 bases from V and 5 bases from J; bases unmatched to any gene: 7. The CDR3 has 14 residues.

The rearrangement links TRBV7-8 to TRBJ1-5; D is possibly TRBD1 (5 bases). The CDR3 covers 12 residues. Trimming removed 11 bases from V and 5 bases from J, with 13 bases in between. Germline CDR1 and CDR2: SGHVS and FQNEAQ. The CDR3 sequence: CAGGVRDQPQHF. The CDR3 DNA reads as TGTGCCGGTGGGGTCAGGGATCAGCCCCAGCATTTT.

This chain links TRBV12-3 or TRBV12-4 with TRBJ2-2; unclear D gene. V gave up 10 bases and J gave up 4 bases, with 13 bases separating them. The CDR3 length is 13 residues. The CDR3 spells CANRRVSTGELFF. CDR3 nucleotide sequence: TGTGCCAATCGACGGGTATCCACCGGGGAGCTGTTTTTT.

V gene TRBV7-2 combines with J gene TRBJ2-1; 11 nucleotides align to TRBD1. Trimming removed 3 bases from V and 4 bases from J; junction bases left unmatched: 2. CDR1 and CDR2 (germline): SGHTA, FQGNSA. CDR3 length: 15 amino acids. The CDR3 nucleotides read TGTGCCAGCAGCTTTGGGACAGGGGGGTACAATGAGCAGTTCTTC. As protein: CASSFGTGGYNEQFF.

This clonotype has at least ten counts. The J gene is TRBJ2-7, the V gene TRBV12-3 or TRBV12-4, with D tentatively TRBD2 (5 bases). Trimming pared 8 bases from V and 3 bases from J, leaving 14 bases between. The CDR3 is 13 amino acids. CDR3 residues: CASQLAGIYEQYF. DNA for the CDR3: TGTGCCAGCCAGCTTGCCGGGATCTACGAGCAGTACTTC.

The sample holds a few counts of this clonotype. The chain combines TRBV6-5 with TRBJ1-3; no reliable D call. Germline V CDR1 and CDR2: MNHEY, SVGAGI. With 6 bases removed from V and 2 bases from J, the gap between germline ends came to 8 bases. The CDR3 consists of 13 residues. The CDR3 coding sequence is TGTGCCAGCAGGGGGTTACCTGGAAACACCATATATTTT. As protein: CASRGLPGNTIYF.

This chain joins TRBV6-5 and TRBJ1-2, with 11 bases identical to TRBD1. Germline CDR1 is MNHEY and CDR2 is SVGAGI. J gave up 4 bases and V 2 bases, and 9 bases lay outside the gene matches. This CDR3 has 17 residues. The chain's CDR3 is CASSYDVGQGAIYGYTF. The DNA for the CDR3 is TGTGCCAGCAGTTACGACGTCGGACAGGGGGCGATCTATGGCTACACCTTC.

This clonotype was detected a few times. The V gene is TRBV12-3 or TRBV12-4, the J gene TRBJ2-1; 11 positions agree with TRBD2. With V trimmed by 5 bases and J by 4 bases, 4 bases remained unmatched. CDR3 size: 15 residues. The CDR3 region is CASSASGGSYNEQFF. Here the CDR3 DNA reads TGTGCCAGCAGTGCTAGCGGGGGGTCTTACAATGAGCAGTTCTTC.

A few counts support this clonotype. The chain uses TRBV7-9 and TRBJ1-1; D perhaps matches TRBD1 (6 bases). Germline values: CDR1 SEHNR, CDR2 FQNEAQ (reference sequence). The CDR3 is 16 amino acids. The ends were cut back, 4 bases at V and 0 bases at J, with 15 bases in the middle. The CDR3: CASSSPGQLLNTEAFF. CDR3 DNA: TGTGCCAGCAGCTCCCCAGGACAGCTACTGAACACTGAAGCTTTCTTT.

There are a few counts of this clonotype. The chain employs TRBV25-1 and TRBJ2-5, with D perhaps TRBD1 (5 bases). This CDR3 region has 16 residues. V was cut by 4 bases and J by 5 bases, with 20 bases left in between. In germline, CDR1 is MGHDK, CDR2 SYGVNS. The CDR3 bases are TGTGCCAGCAGTGCCCTCCAAGGGGCCCCCCGGGAGACCCAGTACTTC. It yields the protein CASSALQGAPRETQYF.

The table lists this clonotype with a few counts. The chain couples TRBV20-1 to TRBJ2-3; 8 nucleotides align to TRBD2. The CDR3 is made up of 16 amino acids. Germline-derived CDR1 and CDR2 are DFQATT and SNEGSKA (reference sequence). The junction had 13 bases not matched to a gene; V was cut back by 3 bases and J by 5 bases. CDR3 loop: CSASPQAGLAGDTQYF. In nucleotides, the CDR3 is TGCAGTGCTAGTCCTCAGGCGGGCCTAGCGGGAGATACGCAGTATTTT.

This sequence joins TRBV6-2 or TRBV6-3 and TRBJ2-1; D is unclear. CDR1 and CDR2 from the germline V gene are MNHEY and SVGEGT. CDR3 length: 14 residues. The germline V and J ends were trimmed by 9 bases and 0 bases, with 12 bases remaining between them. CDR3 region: CASKALDSYNEQFF. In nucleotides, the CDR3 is TGTGCCAGTAAAGCTCTCGACTCCTACAATGAGCAGTTCTTC.

The CDR3 region is CASSQSQGAVDNQPQHF. The DNA of the CDR3 is TGTGCCAGCAGCCAATCTCAGGGGGCGGTTGACAATCAGCCCCAGCATTTT. This chain connects TRBV7-9 to TRBJ1-5; 8 bases align to TRBD1. V gave up 5 bases and J gave up 3 bases; unmatched junction bases: 12. The CDR3 runs to 17 residues. The germline V gene has CDR1 SEHNR and CDR2 FQNEAQ (reference sequence). Full variable domain (rest looked up from reference TRBV7-9 and TRBJ1-5): DTGVSQNPRHKITKRGQNVTFRCDPISEHNRLYWYRQTLGQGPEFLTYFQNEAQLEKSRLLSDRFSAERPKGSFSTLEIQRTEQGDSAMYLCASSQSQGAVDNQPQHFGDGTRLSIL.

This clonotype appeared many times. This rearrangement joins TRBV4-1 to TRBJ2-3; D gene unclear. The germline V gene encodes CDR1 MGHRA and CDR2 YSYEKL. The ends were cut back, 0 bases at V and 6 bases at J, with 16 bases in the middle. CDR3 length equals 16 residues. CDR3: CASSQEPAFPPDTQYF. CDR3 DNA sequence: TGCGCCAGCAGCCAAGAGCCAGCTTTCCCGCCGGATACGCAGTATTTT.

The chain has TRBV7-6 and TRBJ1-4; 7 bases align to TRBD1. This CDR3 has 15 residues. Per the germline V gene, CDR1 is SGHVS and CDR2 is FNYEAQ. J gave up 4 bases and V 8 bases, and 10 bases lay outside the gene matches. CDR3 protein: CASSGSGTVNEKLFF. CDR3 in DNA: TGTGCCAGCTCTGGGTCTGGGACAGTTAATGAAAAACTGTTTTTT. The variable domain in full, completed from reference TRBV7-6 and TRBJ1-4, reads GAGVSQSPRYKVTKRGQDVALRCDPISGHVSLYWYRQALGQGPEFLTYFNYEAQQDKSGLPNDRFSAERPEGSISTLTIQRTEQRDSAMYRCASSGSGTVNEKLFFGSGTQLSVL.

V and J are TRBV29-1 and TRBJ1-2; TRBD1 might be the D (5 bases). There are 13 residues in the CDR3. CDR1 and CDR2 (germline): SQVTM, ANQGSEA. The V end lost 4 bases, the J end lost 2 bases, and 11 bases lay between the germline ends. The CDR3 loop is CSVVGQGNYGYTF. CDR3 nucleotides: TGCAGCGTTGTGGGGCAGGGCAACTATGGCTACACCTTC.

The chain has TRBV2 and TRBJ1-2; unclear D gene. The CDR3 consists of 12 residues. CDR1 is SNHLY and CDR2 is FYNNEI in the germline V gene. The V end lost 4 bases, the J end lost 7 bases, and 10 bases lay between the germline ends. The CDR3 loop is CASSVLGVGYTF. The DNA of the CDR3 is TGTGCCAGCAGTGTTTTAGGCGTTGGCTACACCTTC.